Each of the 18 T cell receptor beta chains below was sequenced from the same sample in a study of T cell changes during pregnancy in multiple sclerosis. Assay used: immunoSEQ multiplex PCR; TCRdb lists only in-frame clones, some missing. In the table there are 70,000 to 100,000 clones, 90% to 95% of which are singletons. The material sequenced was peripheral blood, taken in the third trimester of pregnancy. These TCRs come from a female donor with multiple sclerosis, enrolled in a pregnancy study.

The genes are TRBV10-3 and TRBJ2-6, with 7 bases lining up with TRBD1. The CDR3 consists of 15 residues. The germline CDR1 and CDR2 sequences are ENHRY and SYGVKD. The trim removed 6 bases at V and 1 base at J, leaving 3 bases unmatched. The DNA of the CDR3 is TGTGCCATCAGCGACAGGGAATCTGGGGCCAACGTCCTGACTTTC. It is translated as CAISDRESGANVLTF.

The CDR3 spells CASSLLIPGAAGNTIYF. CDR3 DNA sequence: TGTGCCAGCAGCTTATTGATACCAGGGGCGGCTGGAAACACCATATATTTT. This chain connects TRBV11-1 to TRBJ1-3, with D perhaps TRBD1 (6 bases). Trimming shortened V by 2 bases and J by 2 bases, and 16 bases separated the two germline ends. The CDR3 totals 17 residues. Germline V lookup: CDR1 SGHAT, CDR2 FQDESV (reference sequence).

The DNA for the CDR3 is TGTGCCAGCATCCCCGGGACAGGGTGGTACACTGAAGCTTTCTTT. This gives the protein CASIPGTGWYTEAFF. The rearrangement uses TRBV28 and TRBJ1-1, with 9 bases lining up with TRBD1. J lost 3 bases, V lost 7 bases, and 9 bases had no gene match. This CDR3 is built from 15 residues. Per the germline V gene, CDR1 is MDHEN and CDR2 is SYDVKM.

The chain couples TRBV9 to TRBJ1-5, with D possibly TRBD1 on 5 matching bases. V was trimmed by 3 bases and J by 6 bases, leaving 13 bases between them. The CDR3 length is 14 residues. Looked up from germline, CDR1 is SGDLS and CDR2 is YYNGEE. The CDR3 sequence is CASSASGTGQPQHF. Here the CDR3 DNA reads TGTGCCAGCAGCGCCTCCGGGACTGGTCAGCCCCAGCATTTT.

The genes are TRBV2 and TRBJ1-1; D is unresolved. Trimming shortened V by 4 bases and J by 1 base, and 4 bases separated the two germline ends. CDR3 size: 12 residues. Germline lookup yields CDR1 SNHLY and CDR2 FYNNEI. In nucleotides, the CDR3 is TGTGCCAGCAGTGTATGGAACACTGAAGCTTTCTTT. It is translated as CASSVWNTEAFF.

The gene calls are TRBV11-3 and TRBJ2-3; D might be TRBD2 (5 bases). The CDR3 runs 13 residues. V dropped 2 bases and J dropped 3 bases, with 6 bases sitting between them. Germline V lookup: CDR1 SGHNT, CDR2 YENEEA. The CDR3 nucleotides are TGTGCCAGCAGCTTAAAGCGGACAGATACGCAGTATTTT. Its translation is CASSLKRTDTQYF.

This chain uses TRBV28 with TRBJ2-3, with D perhaps matching TRBD2 (6 bases). From germline, CDR1 is MDHEN and CDR2 SYDVKM. V was shortened by 3 bases and J by 1 base, with 17 bases between the two germline ends. The CDR3 is 17 residues long. The CDR3: CASSFSGLLRGTDTQYF. The CDR3 DNA follows: TGTGCCAGCAGTTTCTCGGGACTCCTAAGGGGCACAGATACGCAGTATTTT.

The chain couples TRBV7-2 to TRBJ2-4; a possible D gene is TRBD2 (5 bases). Deletions cut 0 bases from V and 12 bases from J, with 9 bases between. The CDR3 runs 12 residues. The germline V gene has CDR1 SGHTA and CDR2 FQGNSA. This CDR3 is CASSLASGDQYF. CDR3 nucleotides: TGTGCCAGCAGCTTAGCGTCCGGGGATCAGTACTTC.

The rearrangement uses TRBV9 and TRBJ2-7; D may be TRBD2 (6 bases). CDR1 is SGDLS, CDR2 YYNGEE, per germline. V lost 4 bases, J lost 3 bases, and 14 bases lay in between. This CDR3 contains 14 residues. The CDR3 reads CASSPGLRGYEQYF. In DNA, the CDR3 is TGTGCCAGCAGCCCGGGACTGCGAGGCTACGAGCAGTACTTC. The complete variable domain, with remaining parts taken from reference TRBV9 and TRBJ2-7, reads DSGVTQTPKHLITATGQRVTLRCSPRSGDLSVYWYQQSLDQGLQFLIQYYNGEERAKGNILERFSAQQFPDLHSELNLSSLELGDSALYFCASSPGLRGYEQYFGPGTRLTVT.

This chain links TRBV5-4 with TRBJ2-7; 12 bases fit TRBD1. Trimming took 3 bases from V and 6 from J; bases not matched to a gene: 10. The CDR3 consists of 16 residues. Germline assignment: CDR1 SGHNT and CDR2 YYREEE (reference sequence). This CDR3 reads CASSSPSGQGAGEQYF. The CDR3 DNA sequence: TGTGCCAGCAGCTCGCCCTCGGGACAGGGGGCGGGCGAGCAGTACTTC.

The rearrangement links TRBV7-8 to TRBJ2-2; D unresolved. From germline, CDR1 is SGHVS and CDR2 FQNEAQ. This CDR3 has 14 amino acids. With 0 bases removed from V and 0 bases from J, the gap between germline ends came to 2 bases. The CDR3 DNA reads as TGTGCCAGCAGCTTAGCCTCGAACACCGGGGAGCTGTTTTTT. This codes for CASSLASNTGELFF.

This clone was found once. The rearrangement uses TRBV9 and TRBJ2-1, with TRBD2 identical over 13 bases. Germline V gene data show CDR1 as SGDLS and CDR2 as YYNGEE. The CDR3 runs 15 residues. V shed 4 bases, J shed 5 bases, and the junction held 3 bases outside the gene matches. The CDR3 region is CASSPGTSGNNEQFF. The CDR3 DNA reads as TGTGCCAGCAGCCCCGGGACTAGCGGGAACAATGAGCAGTTCTTC.

This clone was detected only once. This chain uses TRBV6-1 with TRBJ2-7; the match to TRBD2 covers 7 bases. V lost 2 bases to trimming and J lost 6 bases; unmatched junction nucleotides: 7. Germline-derived CDR1 and CDR2 are MNHNS and SASEGT. The CDR3 length is 14 residues. The CDR3 DNA reads TGTGCCAGCAGTGAAAACGGGAGGCAGGGCGAGCAGTACTTC. Its translation is CASSENGRQGEQYF.

V is TRBV6-5 and J is TRBJ2-3; a weak D match, TRBD1 (6 bases). V shed 6 bases and J shed 4 bases, with 11 bases lying between them. This CDR3 has 13 amino acids. Germline CDR1 MNHEY, CDR2 SVGAGI. CDR3: CASRLQGADTQYF. CDR3 coding DNA: TGTGCCAGCAGATTACAGGGCGCAGATACGCAGTATTTT.

This clone appeared a single time. This chain uses TRBV5-8 with TRBJ1-3; 8 nucleotides match TRBD1. This CDR3 has 15 residues. V was pared by 2 bases and J by 7 bases, with 8 bases of the junction left unmatched. The V gene's germline CDR1 is SGHTS and CDR2 YDEGEE. CDR3 residues: CASSFYRGNANTIYF. The CDR3 DNA reads TGTGCCAGCAGCTTTTACAGGGGGAACGCGAACACCATATATTTT.

In this sample, this clone turned up once. V and J are TRBV19 and TRBJ2-3; TRBD2 might be the D (6 bases). The V and J ends lost 1 base and 5 bases respectively, with 19 bases between them. Germline V gives CDR1 LNHDA, CDR2 SQIVND (reference sequence). The CDR3 extends over 17 amino acids. The CDR3 coding sequence is TGTGCCAGTAGTATAGTCAGTACAGCCGTCGGGGGAGATACGCAGTATTTT. It is translated as CASSIVSTAVGGDTQYF.

This clone has a handful of counts. The chain recombines TRBV28 with TRBJ1-1; weak D call: TRBD1 (6 bases). Trimming cost V 4 bases and J 8 bases, with 8 bases left between them. The CDR3 is 11 amino acids. Per germline, CDR1 MDHEN and CDR2 SYDVKM. The CDR3 sequence: CASSSDREAFF. Here the CDR3 DNA reads TGTGCCAGCAGTTCCGACAGGGAAGCTTTCTTT.

The V call is TRBV5-8, the J call TRBJ2-2, with D maybe TRBD1 (6 bases). V was trimmed by 2 bases and J by 2 bases, leaving 19 bases between them. Germline V gene lookup returns CDR1 SGHTS and CDR2 YDEGEE. The CDR3 has 18 amino acids. The CDR3 DNA follows: TGTGCCAGCAGCTTTCTTACAGGGATTCCTGTTAACACCGGGGAGCTGTTTTTT. Amino acids: CASSFLTGIPVNTGELFF.